A selection of T cell receptor beta chains follows, all from one sample in a study of blood T cell repertoires in COVID-19. Measured with immunoSEQ multiplex PCR; TCRdb has only the in-frame clones, and not every one. The sample includes around 250,000 clones, about 86% of them seen just once. Source material: PBMCs or T cells enriched from blood (not recorded which). The receptors were sampled from a man in his fifties who had recovered from COVID-19. The CDR3 runs from the conserved cysteine through the conserved F or W. The D gene is left open where the match is weak. The listing skips clone size in some rows; elsewhere it reads once, few, many or a size class.

J gene	clone size	V gene	D gene	CDR3 protein	CDR3 DNA
TRBJ1-1	.	TRBV28	.	CASFRPIEAFF	TGTGCCAGCTTCCGCCCTATTGAAGCTTTCTTT
TRBJ1-2	.	TRBV18	.	CASSREGIYGYTF	TGTGCCAGCTCACGGGAGGGGATCTATGGCTACACCTTC
TRBJ2-5	few	TRBV5-4	TRBD1	CASSLRDRIQETQYF	TGTGCCAGCAGCTTGAGGGACAGGATTCAAGAGACCCAGTACTTC
TRBJ2-7	.	TRBV5-1	TRBD1	CASSFGQGLYEQYF	TGCGCCAGCAGCTTCGGACAGGGGCTATACGAGCAGTACTTC
TRBJ1-3	.	TRBV25-1	.	CASSVTGSSGNTIYF	TGTGCCAGCAGTGTTACAGGTAGCTCTGGAAACACCATATATTTT
TRBJ1-2	.	TRBV6-5	.	CASKIRGGDYGYTF	TGTGCCAGCAAAATCCGGGGGGGTGACTATGGCTACACCTTC
TRBJ2-6	.	TRBV7-6	TRBD2	CASSLPLLAGYSGANVLTF	TGTGCCAGCAGCTTACCCCTTCTAGCGGGCTACTCTGGGGCCAACGTCCTGACTTTC
TRBJ2-6	once	TRBV6-2/TRBV6-3	.	CASSALGLGANVLTF	TGTGCCAGCAGTGCACTAGGGTTAGGGGCCAACGTCCTGACTTTC
TRBJ1-5	.	TRBV18	TRBD1	CASSRGAGQGIGGNQPQHF	TGTGCCAGCTCACGGGGAGCGGGACAGGGTATTGGGGGCAATCAGCCCCAGCATTTT
TRBJ2-5	.	TRBV11-3	.	CASSLGQGKGETQYF	TGTGCCAGCAGCTTAGGGCAGGGGAAAGGGGAGACCCAGTACTTC
TRBJ1-2	few	TRBV15	.	CATSNAGANYGYTF	TGTGCCACCAGCAACGCCGGAGCTAACTATGGCTACACCTTC
TRBJ1-1	.	TRBV6-4	.	CASSPEFGTEAFF	TGTGCCAGCAGCCCCGAGTTTGGCACTGAAGCTTTCTTT
TRBJ1-5	.	TRBV19	TRBD1	CASTVDRYARQPQHF	TGTGCCAGTACCGTGGACAGGTATGCGCGTCAGCCCCAGCATTTT
TRBJ2-3	once	TRBV6-5	TRBD1	CASRSGTGGWDTQYF	TGTGCCAGCAGATCCGGGACAGGGGGTTGGGATACGCAGTATTTT
TRBJ2-7	.	TRBV7-8	TRBD1	CASSLKKGAASYEQYF	TGTGCCAGCAGCCTTAAAAAGGGGGCGGCTTCCTACGAGCAGTACTTC
TRBJ2-5	.	TRBV19	TRBD1	CASSINRDRAQETQYF	TGTGCCAGTAGTATTAACCGGGACAGGGCCCAAGAGACCCAGTACTTC
TRBJ1-4	few	TRBV12-5	TRBD1	CASRQGDTNEKLFF	TGTGCTTCCCGACAGGGAGACACTAATGAAAAACTGTTTTTT
TRBJ1-4	.	TRBV7-9	.	CASSAGGVGEKLFF	TGTGCCAGCAGCGCGGGAGGGGTTGGAGAAAAACTGTTTTTT
TRBJ2-3	.	TRBV7-9	.	CATTDTQYF	TGTGCCACAACAGATACGCAGTATTTT
TRBJ2-3	.	TRBV27	TRBD2	CASFSSGMADTQYF	TGTGCCAGCTTCTCTAGCGGGATGGCAGATACGCAGTATTTT
TRBJ1-1	.	TRBV7-8	TRBD1	CASSLGGGWTGREAFF	TGTGCCAGCAGCTTAGGCGGGGGCTGGACAGGGCGTGAAGCTTTCTTT
TRBJ2-2	.	TRBV9	TRBD2	CASSAGRGAGELFF	TGTGCCAGCAGCGCCGGGCGGGGGGCCGGGGAGCTGTTTTTT
TRBJ2-1	.	TRBV15	.	CATSRYSYNEQFF	TGTGCCACCAGCAGGTATAGTTACAATGAGCAGTTCTTC
TRBJ1-6	.	TRBV7-2	TRBD1	CASSFGRGRVTYNSPLHF	TGTGCCAGCAGCTTTGGCAGGGGGCGCGTCACCTATAATTCACCCCTCCACTTT
TRBJ1-1	.	TRBV2	TRBD1	CASRLQGGNTEAFF	TGTGCCAGCAGGCTACAGGGGGGGAACACTGAAGCTTTCTTT
TRBJ2-7	.	TRBV27	TRBD1	CASRSTGTGLSAQYF	TGTGCCAGCAGATCAACCGGGACAGGACTTTCGGCGCAGTACTTC
TRBJ2-1	once	TRBV7-9	.	CASSPSLDYNEQFF	TGTGCCAGCAGCCCCTCACTAGATTACAATGAGCAGTTCTTC
TRBJ1-5	.	TRBV10-1	.	CASSEAGQPQHF	TGCGCCAGCAGTGAAGCAGGGCAGCCCCAGCATTTT
TRBJ2-5	.	TRBV20-1	.	CSAVRGTQYF	TGCAGTGCTGTCAGAGGGACCCAGTACTTC
TRBJ1-1	.	TRBV2	.	CASSEHGGTEAFF	TGTGCCAGCAGTGAACATGGCGGCACTGAAGCTTTCTTT